Listed here are 27 T cell receptor beta chains from one sample, sequenced in a study of blood T cell repertoires in COVID-19. Produced via immunoSEQ multiplex PCR; TCRdb's table is partial and in-frame only. Here the sample spans approximately 500,000 clones, about 88% being singletons. Sequenced material: peripheral blood. The receptors shown here come from a man between 18 and 35 years old with COVID-19, enrolled during active disease.

This clone was recorded once. The chain is built from TRBV30 and TRBJ1-4; 9 positions agree with TRBD1. Germline V CDR1 and CDR2: GTSNPN, SVGIG (reference sequence). CDR3 length: 14 amino acids. With V trimmed by 2 bases and J by 7 bases, 5 bases remained unmatched. The CDR3 spells CAWSPGQGAEKLFF. The DNA for the CDR3 is TGTGCCTGGAGTCCGGGACAGGGAGCTGAAAAACTGTTTTTT.

The V call is TRBV12-3 or TRBV12-4, the J call TRBJ2-1; D call uncertain. The CDR3 has 13 amino acids. V was trimmed by 5 bases and J by 5 bases, leaving 10 bases between them. CDR3 sequence (DNA): TGTGCCAGCAGTCTGAGCACGCACAATGAGCAGTTCTTC. Translation: CASSLSTHNEQFF.

The genes are TRBV27 and TRBJ2-3; tentatively, D is TRBD1 (6 bases). The CDR3 is made up of 15 amino acids. V was cut by 2 bases and J by 5 bases, with 14 bases left in between. CDR1 and CDR2 from the germline V gene are MNHEY and SMNVEV (reference sequence). The CDR3 spells CASSLDLGGGDTQYF. In nucleotides, the CDR3 is TGTGCCAGCAGTTTAGACCTTGGGGGCGGAGATACGCAGTATTTT.

The chain uses TRBV11-3 and TRBJ2-7; D uncertain. V lost 1 base and J 6 bases, leaving 10 bases between the germline ends. The CDR3 contains 13 residues. Germline loops: CDR1 SGHNT, CDR2 YENEEA. The CDR3 DNA reads TGTGCCAGCAGCTTAGGAGTGGGCAGCGAGCAGTACTTC. It specifies CASSLGVGSEQYF.

This chain uses TRBV19 with TRBJ2-7, with D hard to call. V dropped 5 bases and J dropped 3 bases, with 11 bases sitting between them. This CDR3 is 13 amino acids long. Germline CDR1 reads LNHDA; CDR2 reads SQIVND (reference sequence). CDR3 bases: TGTGCCAGTAGTTCCGGGTCGTACTACGAGCAGTACTTC. It codes for CASSSGSYYEQYF.

The chain carries TRBV5-6 and TRBJ1-1; D unresolved. This CDR3 has 13 residues. V was trimmed by 1 base and J by 4 bases, leaving 8 bases between them. CDR1 is SGHDT and CDR2 is YYEEEE in the germline V gene. CDR3 DNA sequence: TGTGCCAGCAGCTTGTCTTCTCGCACTGAAGCTTTCTTT. Encoded protein: CASSLSSRTEAFF.

This rearrangement joins TRBV30 to TRBJ1-4; 8 bases map to TRBD1. The J segment lost 3 bases and the V segment lost 1 base, leaving 13 bases of the junction unmatched. The germline V gene encodes CDR1 GTSNPN and CDR2 SVGIG (reference sequence). This CDR3 comprises 18 residues. In DNA form, the CDR3 reads TGTGCCTGGAGTGCCCGCCGGGACAGGCACACCTCTAATGAAAAACTGTTTTTT. Translation gives CAWSARRDRHTSNEKLFF.

DNA for the CDR3: TGCAGTGCTAGACTAGCGTATGAGCAGTTCTTC. The encoded protein is CSARLAYEQFF. The chain is built from TRBV20-1 and TRBJ2-1; the D gene is possibly TRBD2 (6 bases). The germline V gene encodes CDR1 DFQATT and CDR2 SNEGSKA (reference sequence). The CDR3 contains 11 residues. Trimming removed 2 bases from V and 8 bases from J, with 7 bases in between.

The V and J genes are TRBV18 and TRBJ1-3; the match to TRBD1 covers 9 bases. Germline loops: CDR1 KGHSH, CDR2 LQKENI. There are 14 residues in the CDR3. Germline trimming cut 5 bases from V and 8 bases from J; bases unmatched to any gene: 7. DNA of the CDR3: TGTGCCAGCTCAGGACAGGGGCCGCCGGACACCATATATTTT. Protein product: CASSGQGPPDTIYF.

V is TRBV7-8 and J is TRBJ1-6; D not resolved. The V and J ends lost 5 bases and 7 bases respectively, with 6 bases between them. This CDR3 has 12 residues. Per germline, CDR1 SGHVS and CDR2 FQNEAQ. The CDR3 DNA reads TGTGCCAGCAGCCCGGAGAATTCACCCCTCCACTTT. This codes for CASSPENSPLHF.

This clone was observed a few times. Other DNA sequences in this specimen translate into the identical CDR3. The V call is TRBV6-1, the J call TRBJ2-1; 11 bases align to TRBD2. V shed 1 base and J 6 bases; nucleotides not matched to a gene: 2. This CDR3 region has 15 residues. Germline V gene sequence: CDR1 MNHNS, CDR2 SASEGT. CDR3 amino acids: CASSEVAGGGNEQFF. The CDR3 DNA reads TGTGCCAGCAGTGAAGTAGCGGGGGGGGGCAATGAGCAGTTCTTC.

This chain connects TRBV4-1 to TRBJ2-1; a weak D match, TRBD1 (6 bases). The CDR3 is made up of 13 amino acids. Germline V gives CDR1 MGHRA, CDR2 YSYEKL. Trimming stripped 2 bases from V and 4 bases from J, with 6 bases between. The CDR3 coding sequence is TGCGCCAGCAGCCAACAGGGGTACAATGAGCAGTTCTTC. Protein: CASSQQGYNEQFF.

This chain connects TRBV12-5 to TRBJ1-6; perhaps TRBD1 as D (5 bases). This CDR3 region has 16 residues. Germline values: CDR1 LGHNT, CDR2 FRNRAP. The germline V and J ends were trimmed by 3 bases and 4 bases, with 13 bases remaining between them. The CDR3 DNA reads as TGTGCTAGTGGTTTCCACACGGGGGGATATAATTCACCCCTCCACTTT. This translates into CASGFHTGGYNSPLHF.

This clone has more than one count but fewer than ten. This chain uses TRBV4-1 with TRBJ2-7; 11 positions match TRBD2. The germline CDR1 and CDR2 sequences are MGHRA and YSYEKL. The V gene end was trimmed by 1 base and the J gene end by 1 base; junction bases not matched to a gene: 6. The CDR3 is 17 residues long. DNA for the CDR3: TGCGCCAGCAGCCAAGGGACTAGCGGGTTTTTGTCCTACGAGCAGTACTTC. Translation: CASSQGTSGFLSYEQYF.

The chain is built from TRBV7-9 and TRBJ2-7; the D gene is possibly TRBD1 (5 bases). The V gene lost 6 bases and the J gene lost 5 bases, with 8 bases spanning the gap. Germline CDR1 and CDR2: SEHNR and FQNEAQ (reference sequence). The CDR3 consists of 11 residues. CDR3 DNA: TGTGCCAGCAGTGCAGGGCACGAGCAGTACTTC. Translated: CASSAGHEQYF.

This chain uses TRBV7-9 with TRBJ1-2; possibly TRBD1 for D (6 bases). V gave up 5 bases and J gave up 14 bases, with 18 bases separating them. CDR1 is SEHNR and CDR2 is FQNEAQ in the germline V gene (reference sequence). This CDR3 region has 12 residues. CDR3 in amino acids: CASSEGGRSSTF. In nucleotides, the CDR3 is TGTGCCAGCAGCGAAGGGGGTCGGAGTAGTACCTTC.

The chain couples TRBV5-5 to TRBJ1-1; the match to TRBD1 covers 12 bases. This CDR3 spans 14 amino acids. Germline V gene data show CDR1 as SGHKS and CDR2 as YYEKEE (reference sequence). V lost 0 bases, J lost 8 bases, and 2 bases stayed unmatched. CDR3 coding DNA: TGTGCCAGCAGCTTGGCGGGGACAGGGGGCGAAGCTTTCTTT. This gives the protein CASSLAGTGGEAFF.

This clone occurred a few times. The chain has TRBV6-5 and TRBJ2-2; possibly TRBD2 for D (5 bases). The CDR3 extends over 12 amino acids. V lost 8 bases, J lost 8 bases, and 12 bases lay in between. Germline-derived CDR1 and CDR2 are MNHEY and SVGAGI. The CDR3 bases are TGTGCCAGCGGAGTACAGCGGGGGGAGCTGTTTTTT. It specifies CASGVQRGELFF.

The CDR3 is CASSFSGGGEQYF. CDR3 coding DNA: TGTGCCAGCAGTTTCTCCGGAGGTGGCGAGCAGTACTTC. The V gene is TRBV27, the J gene TRBJ2-7; tentative D call: TRBD2 (5 bases). The CDR3 is made up of 13 amino acids. Germline-derived CDR1 and CDR2 are MNHEY and SMNVEV (reference sequence). V shed 3 bases and J shed 6 bases, with 12 bases lying between them.

The rearrangement links TRBV7-9 to TRBJ1-2; D might be TRBD1 (6 bases). Per the germline V gene, CDR1 is SEHNR and CDR2 is FQNEAQ (reference sequence). The CDR3 runs 14 residues. The germline V and J ends were trimmed by 5 bases and 4 bases, with 14 bases remaining between them. The CDR3 loop is CASSLAGGAYGYTF. The CDR3 nucleotides read TGTGCCAGCAGCCTCGCGGGGGGCGCCTATGGCTACACCTTC.

V gene TRBV2 combines with J gene TRBJ2-1, with 7 bases lining up with TRBD2. The junction had 8 bases not matched to a gene; V was cut back by 1 base and J by 11 bases. This CDR3 spans 14 amino acids. Germline V gives CDR1 SNHLY, CDR2 FYNNEI. CDR3 protein: CASSEVLGRAQQFF. CDR3 nucleotides: TGTGCCAGCAGTGAAGTATTAGGGAGGGCGCAGCAGTTCTTC.

This sequence joins TRBV7-8 and TRBJ2-5, with 15 bases identical to TRBD2. Germline-derived CDR1 and CDR2 are SGHVS and FQNEAQ. The junction had 7 bases not matched to a gene; V was cut back by 7 bases and J by 4 bases. This CDR3 comprises 16 residues. CDR3 in amino acids: CASIPLGLAGGETQYF. The CDR3 DNA is TGTGCCAGCATTCCCTTGGGACTAGCGGGAGGAGAGACCCAGTACTTC.

The chain recombines TRBV21-1 with TRBJ2-7; no DNA check was done on the table's D call, TRBD1. TRBV21-1 is marked as a pseudogene. The CDR3 length is 17 residues. DNA of the CDR3: TGTGCCAGCAGCAAAAAGGGGGATGGGACAACTATCTACGAGCAGTACTTC. This codes for CASSKKGDGTTIYEQYF.

This clone was observed once. The chain is built from TRBV11-2 and TRBJ2-7; 9 bases line up with TRBD2. CDR1 and CDR2 (germline): SGHAT, FQNNGV. Germline trimming cut 5 bases from V and 5 bases from J; bases unmatched to any gene: 10. The CDR3 is 15 amino acids. The CDR3 region has the DNA TGTGCCAGCAGCCCGCTACGAGCGGGGGGAAACGAGCAGTACTTC. Translation gives CASSPLRAGGNEQYF.

The gene calls are TRBV30 and TRBJ2-7; 9 bases map to TRBD2. V trimming: 2 bases; J trimming: 5 bases; junction bases outside the gene matches: 7. Germline lookup yields CDR1 GTSNPN and CDR2 SVGIG (reference sequence). The CDR3 is 14 amino acids. The CDR3, as DNA: TGTGCCTGGAGTAGCGGGAGGCCGAAGGACGAGCAGTACTTC. This encodes CAWSSGRPKDEQYF.

V gene TRBV7-3 combines with J gene TRBJ2-6; D is unclear. Germline CDR1 SGHTA, CDR2 FQGTGA. This CDR3 comprises 15 residues. V lost 2 bases and J 0 bases, leaving 5 bases between the germline ends. The CDR3 sequence is CASSLDSSGANVLTF. The CDR3 DNA is TGTGCCAGCAGCTTAGACTCCTCTGGGGCCAACGTCCTGACTTTC.

This clone was observed at least ten times. This sequence joins TRBV10-1 and TRBJ1-6; D is unresolved. The CDR3 runs 11 residues. Germline loops: CDR1 WNHNN, CDR2 SYGVQD (reference sequence). Trimming took 9 bases from V and 7 from J, leaving 7 bases between them. The CDR3 DNA reads as TGCGCCAGGGCCTGGAATTCACCCCTCCACTTT. It specifies CARAWNSPLHF.